Listed here is a single TCR beta chain. Its specific antigen is unknown. Within one base of it there is no much larger clone, and no base qualities were kept. The germline V gene gives CDR1 as MDHEN and CDR2 as SYDVKM. Trimming at the junction amounts to 8 bases on V and 6 bases on J, and the germline ends lie 14 bases apart. The CDR3 covers 12 residues, taking in both the cysteine and the phenylalanine. Only the CDR3 region is kept as DNA, spanning 36 bases read in frame from base 1. Donors were healthy HIV-negative adults with no recently reported acute infections or vaccinations. Only Caucasian adults living in Nashville, Tennessee, USA were represented among the donors. Magnetic negative selection was used to enrich CD4+ T cells, after which naive cells were positively selected on CD45RA and the negative fraction became the memory subset. Blood was collected by leukapheresis, and PBMCs were isolated by Ficoll-Histopaque density gradient centrifugation and then cryopreserved in liquid nitrogen vapor phase. Analytical flow cytometry was used to check the purity and quantity of every magnetically sorted T cell population. Each sorted fraction had its genomic DNA isolated and then quantified by UV absorbance on a Nanodrop 2000c.

This sample is part of a study of shared clonotypes between healthy human individuals (TCRdb year 2020). For the wider study: The cohort included a few men and a couple of women between 18 and 49 years of age. Per donor, three plates each were used for CD4 naive and CD4 memory, two for CD8 naive, and one for CD8 memory. To estimate repertoire size and how much clonotype sharing occurs between individuals, the study deeply sequenced the blood TCR repertoires of about 5 healthy adults. Different laboratories and diverse techniques were used to prepare libraries and sequence TCR repertoires, to increase sequencing depth and limit assay-specific biases. Between about 0.9 and 8.9 billion PBMCs per donor were obtained by leukapheresis.

Using the deep immunoSEQ assay, TCR CDR3 regions were amplified from genomic DNA by multiplex PCR. Extracted genomic DNA from each cell subset was spread evenly across all wells of several immunoSEQ 96-well plates, with each plate serving as a replicate. For sorted subsets, 150 to 200 ng genomic DNA, equal to 25,000 to 35,000 T cell genomes, was loaded into each replicate PCR. Purified libraries were quantified with a Qubit 3.0 fluorometer, sized on a Bioanalyzer 2100, and re-quantified with the KAPA Library Quantification kit. Each immunoSEQ 96-well plate was sequenced on its own single-read 150-cycle Illumina NextSeq 550 flow cell. The authors' analysis ran thus. The immunoSEQ output contained only junctional sequences without quality scores, so filtering could not match that applied to full-length reads. Sequences were annotated with PyIR, a Python wrapper for IgBLAST v1.9, and V/J genes and CDR3 were assigned using IMGT germline references. Reads were removed for weak V/J assignments (E-value above 1e-6), missing CDR3, stop codons, out-of-frame junctions, or ambiguous translated residues. A V3J clonotype was defined by an identical inferred V gene, J gene, and CDR3 amino acid sequence. To compute the percentage overlap between repertoires, the number of shared unique clonotypes was divided by the size of the smaller repertoire. Three approaches were used to assess repertoire richness: RTK rarefaction, the Chao1 estimator, and Recon v2.1 estimates of unobserved clonotypes. OLGA was used to compute generation probabilities for all TCRbeta clonotypes that the gDNA method yielded from a few donors. TCRdb limited this immuneACCESS table to in-frame rearrangements with V and J called. A share of clones is missing; checked studies link under half to unresolved V genes, and the rest is unexplained. V and J calls plus clone size are reproduced from that table; the DNA served to infer D and trimming. This sample comprises approximately 2.3 million clones, 85% to 95% of them detected only once. The biggest ten clones account for under 0.45% of the sample.

Paper-wide results and their limitations: Pairwise subsampling led to the expectation that sequencing depth would affect the degree of clonotype sharing among donors. Sharing across four donors was observed for 4.5% to 6.5% of naive CD4, over 3% of naive CD8, 2% to 2.5% of memory CD4, and less than 0.45% of memory CD8 clonotypes. Higher generation probabilities were observed for clonotypes shared by all four sorted-subset donors than for non-shared clonotypes. The genetic and exposure-history diversity represented was limited by the small number of donors. Sampling was restricted to blood, and TCR repertoires in tissues likely differ from the TCR repertoires found in blood. Even with the large sequencing depth, rarefaction of the sorted-subset datasets indicated that sequencing was incomplete. Larger estimated clonotype richness was generally found for naive subsets than for memory subsets.

This chain joins TRBV28 to TRBJ2-7; the D element might be TRBD1 or TRBD2, as each aligns at 5 bases. The sequencing sample was made of naive CD4+ T cells from PBMCs. The meaning of the sample's cell subset or site label: CD45RA+ positively selected. The sequence was obtained from a young man in good health. Some clones in this sample may be carry-over from other donors' samples. CDR3 loop: CASGTSTTEQYF. The sequence in DNA is TGTGCCAGCGGGACCTCAACGACCGAGCAGTACTTC.